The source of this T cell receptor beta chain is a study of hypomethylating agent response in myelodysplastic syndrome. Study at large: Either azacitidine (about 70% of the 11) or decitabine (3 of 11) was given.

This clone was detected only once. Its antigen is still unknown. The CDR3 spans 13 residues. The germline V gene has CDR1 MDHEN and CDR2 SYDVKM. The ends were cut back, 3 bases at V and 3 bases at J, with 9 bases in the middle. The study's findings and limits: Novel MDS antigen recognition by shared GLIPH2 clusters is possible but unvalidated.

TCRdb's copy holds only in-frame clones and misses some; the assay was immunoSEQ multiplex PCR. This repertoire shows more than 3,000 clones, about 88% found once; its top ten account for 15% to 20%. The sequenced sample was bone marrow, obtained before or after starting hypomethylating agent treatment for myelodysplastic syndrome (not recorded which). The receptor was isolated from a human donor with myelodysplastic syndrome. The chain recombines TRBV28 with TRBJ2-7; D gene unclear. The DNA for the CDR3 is TGTGCCAGCAGTTTCGTGGGTCTCTACGAGCAGTACTTC. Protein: CASSFVGLYEQYF.